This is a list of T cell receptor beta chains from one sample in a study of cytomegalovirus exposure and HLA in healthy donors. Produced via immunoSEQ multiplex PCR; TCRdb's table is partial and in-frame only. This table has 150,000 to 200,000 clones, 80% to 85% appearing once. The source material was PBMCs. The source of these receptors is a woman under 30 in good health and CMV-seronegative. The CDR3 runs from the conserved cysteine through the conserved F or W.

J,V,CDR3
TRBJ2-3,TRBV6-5,CASSYSSTRVDTQYF
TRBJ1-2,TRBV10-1,CASRETGFAGYTF
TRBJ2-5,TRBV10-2,CASSGGGGSGGTQYF
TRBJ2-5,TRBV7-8,CASSLDGYQETQYF
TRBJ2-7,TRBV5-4,CASSPQRARREGEQYF
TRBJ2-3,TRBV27,CASIPTSGRVGTDTQYF
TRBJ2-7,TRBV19,CASTAGTGGFYEQYF
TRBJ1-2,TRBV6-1,CASSETGYGYTF
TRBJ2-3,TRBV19,CASSIDRDTQYF
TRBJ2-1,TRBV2,CASSGFSGRAYNEQFF
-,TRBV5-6,CASSPGTGAYEQYF
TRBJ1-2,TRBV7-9,CASSSGQGSTYGYTF
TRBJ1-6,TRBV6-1,CASSADGALPTLHF
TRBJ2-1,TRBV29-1,CSVASYNEQFF
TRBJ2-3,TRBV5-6,CASSLGGTDTQYF
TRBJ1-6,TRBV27,CASSLTGNSYNSPLHF
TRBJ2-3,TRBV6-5,CASQISPTATDTQYF
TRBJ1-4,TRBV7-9,CASSPGLFPTNEKLFF
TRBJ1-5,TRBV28,CTSGTGLNQPQHF
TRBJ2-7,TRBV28,CASLKRTGGPEQYF
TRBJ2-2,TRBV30,CAWSTRNTGELFF
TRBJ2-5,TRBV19,CASSIRDSETQYF
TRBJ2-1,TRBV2,CASSILPGTSGSIHSYNEQFF
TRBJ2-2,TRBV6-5,CASSYRGTGATGELFF
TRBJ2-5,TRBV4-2,CASSGRLAGGGDQETQYF
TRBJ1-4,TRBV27,CASSFRGYEKLFF
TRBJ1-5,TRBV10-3,CAISVLVSNQPQHF
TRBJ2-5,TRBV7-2,CASSFEGLPRETQYF
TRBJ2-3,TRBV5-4,CASSPGQAGDTQYF
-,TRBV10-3,CAISEGATYEQYF
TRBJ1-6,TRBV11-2,CASSLDRGSPLHF
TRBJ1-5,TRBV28,CASSRTGTGVEGHQPQHF
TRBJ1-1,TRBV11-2,CASSPGAARLNTEAFF
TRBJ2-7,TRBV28,CASSDPGQGPYEQYF
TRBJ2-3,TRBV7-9,CASSLPGLAGASTDTQYF
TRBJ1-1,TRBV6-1,CASSGIRVASAEAFF
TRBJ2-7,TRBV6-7,CASSYSITGPYEQYF
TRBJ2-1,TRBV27,CASSRSGTTYNEQFF
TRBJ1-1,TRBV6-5,CASSSTGENTEAFF
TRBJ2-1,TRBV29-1,CSVPVSGTYNEQFF
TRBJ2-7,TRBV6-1,CASSGQREPDEQYF
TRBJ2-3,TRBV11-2,CASSSTPRDTQYF
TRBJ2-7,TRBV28,CASSFQDRTYEQYF
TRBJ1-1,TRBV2,CASSVETGNAFF
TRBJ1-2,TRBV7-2,CASSPDMYYGYTF
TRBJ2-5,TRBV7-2,CASSLAPGLDQETQYF